The next 15 T cell receptor beta chains were all read from a single sample in a study of response to subunit inactivated influenza vaccine. TCRdb reprocessed the RT-PCR reads via MiXCR and lists one record per CDR3 protein. The sample records approximately 500,000 distinct CDR3 sequences, about 15% being singletons. The sample was PBMCs from blood, taken approximately 13 days after vaccination. These receptors originate from a man aged 45-60 years who received an inactivated influenza vaccine.

The gene calls are TRBV29-1 and TRBJ2-7; TRBD1 matches at 8 bases. Germline CDR1 SQVTM, CDR2 ANQGSEA. V was clipped by 1 base and J by 5 bases; unmatched bases: 1. The CDR3 sequence is 12 residues long. This CDR3 reads CSVEATGDEQYF. CDR3 coding DNA: TGCAGCGTTGAAGCGACAGGGGACGAGCAGTACTTC.

In this sample, this clonotype turned up a few times. V and J are TRBV7-9 and TRBJ2-1; either TRBD1 or TRBD2 may supply D (7 bases each). The CDR3 is 12 residues long. From germline, CDR1 is SEHNR and CDR2 FQNEAQ (reference sequence). The CDR3 sequence: CAWREGANEQFF. CDR3 nucleotide sequence: TGTGCATGGAGGGAGGGGGCAAATGAGCAGTTCTTC.

This clonotype showed up just once. The chain uses TRBV7-9 and TRBJ2-1; 8 bases agree with TRBD2. This CDR3 has 16 residues. Germline V lookup: CDR1 SEHNR, CDR2 FQNEAQ (reference sequence). With 5 bases clipped from V and 6 bases from J, the junction kept 12 bases outside the gene matches. The CDR3 DNA reads as TGTGCCAGCAGCCAGCTGACTAGCGACTTCGCCAATGAGCAGTTCTTC. Amino acid sequence: CASSQLTSDFANEQFF.

The chain joins TRBV7-6 to TRBJ2-7; TRBD1 or TRBD2 may be the D gene (5 bases each). Germline assignment: CDR1 SGHVS and CDR2 FNYEAQ. V was shortened by 4 bases and J by 6 bases, with 19 bases between the two germline ends. There are 15 residues in the CDR3. Here the CDR3 DNA reads TGTGCCAGCAGCTCGGTCGTCCAAGCTGGGGGCGAGCAGTACTTC. This gives the protein CASSSVVQAGGEQYF.

This clonotype appeared many times. The chain uses TRBV12-3 or TRBV12-4 and TRBJ1-5; no clear D gene. CDR3 size: 12 residues. The ends were cut back, 3 bases at V and 6 bases at J, with 6 bases in the middle. CDR3 coding DNA: TGTGCCAGCAGTTTTTCCGGTCAGCCCCAGCATTTT. Its translation: CASSFSGQPQHF.

This clonotype has only a few counts. The chain employs TRBV7-2 and TRBJ2-2, with D tentatively TRBD1 or TRBD2 (5 bases each). The CDR3 contains 15 residues. Trimming took 3 bases from V and 5 from J, leaving 13 bases between them. Germline V lookup: CDR1 SGHTA, CDR2 FQGNSA. The CDR3 DNA follows: TGTGCCAGCAGCTTGGGGAATTGGGGGACCGGGGAGCTGTTTTTT. Translating it yields CASSLGNWGTGELFF.

The chain is built from TRBV28 and TRBJ2-4; 10 nucleotides agree with TRBD2. The trim removed 6 bases at V and 11 bases at J, leaving 16 bases unmatched. CDR1 is MDHEN, CDR2 SYDVKM, per germline. The CDR3 is 16 amino acids. DNA of the CDR3: TGTGCCAGCAGAATAGCGGGAGGCACCTCGGGAAAAGTTCAGTACTTC. Its protein is CASRIAGGTSGKVQYF.

This chain connects TRBV11-3 to TRBJ2-1; 7 positions match TRBD2. V trimming: 7 bases; J trimming: 1 base; junction bases outside the gene matches: 4. Germline CDR1 SGHNT, CDR2 YENEEA. The CDR3 has 14 residues. CDR3 sequence: CASKLANSYNEQFF. The CDR3 DNA sequence: TGTGCCAGCAAACTAGCGAATTCCTACAATGAGCAGTTCTTC. Full variable domain (missing parts from reference TRBV11-3 and TRBJ2-1): EAGVVQSPRYKIIEKKQPVAFWCNPISGHNTLYWYLQNLGQGPELLIRYENEEAVDDSQLPKDRFSAERLKGVDSTLKIQPAELGDSAVYLCASKLANSYNEQFFGPGTRLTVL.

This clonotype was found a few times. V usage is TRBV27 and J usage is TRBJ2-7, with unresolved D. The CDR3 sequence is 11 residues long. V was shortened by 8 bases and J by 4 bases, with 9 bases between the two germline ends. In germline, CDR1 is MNHEY, CDR2 SMNVEV (reference sequence). The CDR3 sequence: CASVLLYEQYF. The CDR3 nucleotides are TGTGCCAGCGTGCTGCTGTACGAGCAGTACTTC.

This clonotype was counted only a few times. This chain joins TRBV7-2 and TRBJ2-3, with TRBD2 identical over 7 bases. CDR1 is SGHTA and CDR2 is FQGNSA in the germline V gene. The CDR3 contains 14 residues. Trimming took 1 base from V and 6 from J; bases not matched to a gene: 4. The CDR3 DNA reads TGTGCCAGCAGCTTAGTGAGGCGGGGGGATACGCAGTATTTT. This codes for CASSLVRRGDTQYF.

This clonotype was found many times. Here the CDR3 DNA reads TGTGCCAGCAGCTTTGGGACAGGAAATATTCGTACGCAGTATTTT. The encoded protein is CASSFGTGNIRTQYF. This rearrangement joins TRBV5-6 to TRBJ2-3; TRBD1 matches 8 bases. J lost 8 bases, V lost 2 bases, and 10 bases had no gene match. The V gene's germline CDR1 is SGHDT and CDR2 YYEEEE. This CDR3 contains 15 residues.

In this sample, this clonotype turned up a few times. The chain carries TRBV3-1 and TRBJ2-3; tentatively, D is TRBD1 (6 bases). CDR1 is LGHDT, CDR2 YNNKEL, per germline (reference sequence). This CDR3 spans 18 amino acids. Trimming left V 4 bases short and J 0 bases short, with 20 bases between. The CDR3 sequence is CASSPAGTKTTSTDTQYF. The CDR3 DNA is TGTGCCAGCAGCCCAGCCGGGACAAAAACCACTAGCACAGATACGCAGTATTTT.

This clonotype was seen many times. The chain couples TRBV18 to TRBJ1-2; the D gene is possibly TRBD1 (6 bases). Trimming removed 5 bases at V and 1 base at J, with 14 bases between. The germline V gene has CDR1 KGHSH and CDR2 LQKENI. This CDR3 has 15 residues. CDR3 DNA: TGTGCCAGCTCAACCACAGGGCTCAATAACTATGGCTACACCTTC. It specifies CASSTTGLNNYGYTF.

This clonotype has only a few counts. The chain joins TRBV6-1 to TRBJ2-3; the match to TRBD2 covers 13 bases. J was trimmed by 6 bases and V by 6 bases; bases with no gene match: 9. Per germline, CDR1 MNHNS and CDR2 SASEGT. There are 16 residues in the CDR3. CDR3: CASSNGLAGDRDTQYF. CDR3 nucleotide sequence: TGTGCCAGCAGCAACGGACTAGCGGGGGATCGGGATACGCAGTATTTT.

This clonotype was detected only a few times. The rearrangement uses TRBV6-2 or TRBV6-3 and TRBJ2-5; the match to TRBD2 covers 7 bases. The germline gives CDR1 MNHEY, CDR2 SVGEGT. With 6 bases clipped from V and 2 bases from J, the junction kept 9 bases outside the gene matches. The CDR3 has 15 residues. In DNA, the CDR3 is TGTGCCAGCAGGGAAGGGTGGCGGGAGCAAGAGACCCAGTACTTC. This gives the protein CASREGWREQETQYF.